Included here is one T cell receptor (beta chain) sequence, with context. Its antigen is currently unknown. This same CDR3 is encoded by further DNA sequences in the sample. The CDR3 covers 12 residues. V was trimmed by 0 bases and J by 3 bases, leaving 3 bases between them. The germline gives CDR1 SGHRS, CDR2 YFSETQ. The sample belongs to a study of T cell responses to AZD1222 COVID-19 vaccine. Overall study findings and caveats: The study sampled repertoires only after the peak T cell response. The donor cohort was predominantly white British with a female majority, and clonal diversity may have been underestimated. Seropositive at baseline were only six AZD1222 recipients. Spike regions recognized by vaccine-associated CD4 TCRs spanned the protein, led by 160-218 and 743-854.

Assay: immunoSEQ multiplex PCR; the TCRdb copy retains only in-frame clones and omits some. The repertoire has around 66,000 clones, 79% of them found once; the top ten carry 23%. This chain links TRBV5-1 with TRBJ2-5; D gene unclear. The receptor was derived from an adult in good health. Sample: peripheral blood, taken on day 0 of MenACWY control vaccination. The CDR3 protein is CASSLGKETQYF. DNA of the CDR3: TGCGCCAGCAGCTTGGGAAAAGAGACCCAGTACTTC. The full variable domain, its missing parts supplied by reference TRBV5-1 and TRBJ2-5, is KAGVTQTPRYLIKTRGQQVTLSCSPISGHRSVSWYQQTPGQGLQFLFEYFSETQRNKGNFPGRFSGRQFSNSRSEMNVSTLELGDSALYLCASSLGKETQYFGPGTRLLVL.